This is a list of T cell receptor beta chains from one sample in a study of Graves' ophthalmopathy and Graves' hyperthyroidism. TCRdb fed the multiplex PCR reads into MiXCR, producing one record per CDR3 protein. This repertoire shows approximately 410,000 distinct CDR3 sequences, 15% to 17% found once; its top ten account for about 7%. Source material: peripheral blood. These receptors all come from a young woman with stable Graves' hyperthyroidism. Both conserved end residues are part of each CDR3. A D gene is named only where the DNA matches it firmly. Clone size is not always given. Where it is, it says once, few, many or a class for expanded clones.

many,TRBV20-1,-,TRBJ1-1,CSARDPRQDSEAFF,TGCAGTGCTAGAGATCCCAGACAGGACTCTGAAGCTTTCTTT
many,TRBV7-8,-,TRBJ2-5,CASSLETAQETQYF,TGTGCCAGCAGCTTAGAAACAGCCCAAGAGACCCAGTACTTC
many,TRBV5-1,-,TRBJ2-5,CASSLAPGETQYF,TGCGCCAGCAGCTTGGCCCCCGGAGAGACCCAGTACTTC
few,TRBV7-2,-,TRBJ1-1,CASSSSVMTTEAFF,TGTGCCAGCAGCTCTAGCGTCATGACCACTGAAGCTTTCTTT
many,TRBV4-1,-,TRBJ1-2,CASSLGTSSNYGYTF,TGCGCCAGCAGCCTTGGGACAAGTTCTAACTATGGCTACACCTTC
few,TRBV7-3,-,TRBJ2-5,CASSLGLGETRYF,TGTGCCAGCAGCCTCGGACTCGGGGAGACCCGGTACTTC
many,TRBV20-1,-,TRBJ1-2,CSPSSGQTYGYTF,TGCAGTCCGTCTTCCGGACAGACCTATGGCTACACCTTC
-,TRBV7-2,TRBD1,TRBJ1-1,CASSPSGQGSTEAFF,TGTGCCAGCAGCCCGAGTGGACAGGGGAGCACTGAAGCTTTCTTT
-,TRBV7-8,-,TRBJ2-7,CASSLNPGRADAYEQYF,TGTGCCAGCAGCTTAAACCCCGGACGAGCGGACGCCTACGAGCAGTACTTC
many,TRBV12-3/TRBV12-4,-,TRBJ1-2,CASSQAQGAHYGYTF,TGTGCCAGCAGTCAGGCTCAGGGTGCCCACTATGGCTACACCTTC
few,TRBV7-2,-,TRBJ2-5,CASSLAKKSGQETQYF,TGTGCCAGCAGCTTAGCTAAGAAAAGCGGGCAAGAGACCCAGTACTTC
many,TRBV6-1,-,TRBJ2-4,CASSEAGIGIQYF,TGTGCCAGCAGTGAAGCAGGGATCGGCATTCAGTACTTC
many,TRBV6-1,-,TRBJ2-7,CASSKGPRILEQYF,TGTGCCAGCAGCAAAGGCCCCAGGATTCTGGAGCAGTACTTC
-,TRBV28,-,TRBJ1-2,CASSFRDNYGYTF,TGTGCCAGCAGTTTTCGGGATAACTATGGCTACACCTTC
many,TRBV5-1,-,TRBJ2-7,CASSLQGNVNEQYF,TGCGCCAGCAGCTTGCAGGGCAATGTCAACGAGCAGTACTTC
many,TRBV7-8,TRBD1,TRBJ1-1,CASSRGQFMEAFF,TGTGCCAGCAGCCGGGGACAGTTCATGGAAGCTTTCTTT
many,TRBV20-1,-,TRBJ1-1,CSARDDSRAFF,TGCAGTGCTAGAGATGATAGTCGAGCTTTCTTT
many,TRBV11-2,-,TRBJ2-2,CASSLGRAGPTGELFF,TGTGCCAGCAGCTTAGGACGTGCGGGGCCCACCGGGGAGCTGTTTTTT
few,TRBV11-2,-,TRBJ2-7,CASSSRDGLGGEQYF,TGTGCCAGCAGCTCCCGGGACGGTCTCGGGGGCGAGCAGTACTTC
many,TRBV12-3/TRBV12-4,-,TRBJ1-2,CASSPKWVSDGYTF,TGTGCCAGCAGCCCAAAGTGGGTCTCTGATGGCTACACCTTC
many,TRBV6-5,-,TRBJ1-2,CASSYSLTNYGYTF,TGTGCCAGCAGTTATTCCTTGACTAACTATGGCTACACCTTC
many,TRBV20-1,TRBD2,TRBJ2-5,CSANLAGGRQTQYF,TGCAGTGCTAATCTAGCGGGGGGGCGACAGACCCAGTACTTC
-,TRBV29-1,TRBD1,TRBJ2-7,CSVPGQGIFEQYF,TGCAGCGTTCCGGGACAGGGGATATTCGAGCAGTACTTC
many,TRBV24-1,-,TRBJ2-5,CATSDRQTGKETQYF,TGTGCCACCAGTGACCGTCAAACAGGAAAAGAGACCCAGTACTTC
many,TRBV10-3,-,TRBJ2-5,CAISPEGGGPGTQYF,TGTGCCATCAGCCCCGAGGGGGGCGGGCCAGGGACCCAGTACTTC
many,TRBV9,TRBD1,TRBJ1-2,CASWTGNYGYTF,TGTGCCAGCTGGACAGGCAACTATGGCTACACCTTC
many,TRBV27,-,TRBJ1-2,CASSFGAPGGYTF,TGTGCCAGCAGTTTCGGGGCGCCCGGTGGCTACACCTTC
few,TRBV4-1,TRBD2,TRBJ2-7,CASSQDRLASYEQYF,TGCGCCAGCAGCCAAGATCGACTAGCGTCTTACGAGCAGTACTTC
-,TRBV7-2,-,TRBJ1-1,CASSRGTANTEACF,TGTGCCAGCAGCCGCGGGACGGCGAACACTGAAGCTTGCTTT
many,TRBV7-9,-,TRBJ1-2,CASSLQINYGYTF,TGTGCCAGCAGCTTGCAGATTAACTATGGCTACACCTTC
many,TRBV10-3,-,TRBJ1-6,CAISDRVGDSPLHF,TGTGCCATCAGTGACCGGGTTGGGGATTCACCCCTCCACTTT
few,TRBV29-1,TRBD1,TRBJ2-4,CSVAGTGGKNIQYF,TGCAGCGTTGCCGGGACAGGGGGCAAAAACATTCAGTACTTC
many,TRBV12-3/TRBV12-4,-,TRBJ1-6,CATLSYGSPLHF,TGTGCCACCCTTTCCTACGGTTCACCCCTCCACTTT
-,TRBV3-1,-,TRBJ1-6,CASSQDRFHRDNSPLHF,TGTGCCAGCAGCCAAGATCGTTTCCACAGGGATAATTCACCCCTCCACTTT
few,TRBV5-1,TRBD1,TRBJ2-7,CASSFSVIGTGAYEQYF,TGCGCCAGCAGCTTCTCCGTAATAGGGACAGGAGCCTACGAGCAGTACTTC
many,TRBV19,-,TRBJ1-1,CASRTDGGPEAFF,TGTGCCAGTAGAACCGACGGTGGCCCTGAAGCTTTCTTT
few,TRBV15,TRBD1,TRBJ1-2,CATSITGTGNGYTF,TGTGCCACCAGCATCACCGGGACAGGGAATGGCTACACCTTC
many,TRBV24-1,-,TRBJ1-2,CATSTANYGYTF,TGTGCCACCAGCACGGCTAACTATGGCTACACCTTC
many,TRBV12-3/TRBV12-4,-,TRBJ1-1,CASSYGGGPNTEAFF,TGTGCCAGCAGTTATGGTGGGGGCCCTAACACTGAAGCTTTCTTT
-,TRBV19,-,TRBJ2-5,CASSVGLGGRETQYF,TGTGCCAGTAGTGTCGGATTGGGGGGCCGCGAGACCCAGTACTTC
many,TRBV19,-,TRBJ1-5,CASRPHRGGGGNQPQHF,TGTGCCAGTAGACCTCATCGGGGGGGAGGGGGCAATCAGCCCCAGCATTTT
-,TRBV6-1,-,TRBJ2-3,CASTTITGGTDTQYF,TGTGCCAGCACCACGATAACGGGGGGCACAGATACGCAGTATTTT
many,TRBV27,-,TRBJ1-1,CASSPTTGRRLNTEAFF,TGTGCCAGCAGTCCCACGACAGGACGGAGACTAAACACTGAAGCTTTCTTT
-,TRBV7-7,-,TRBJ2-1,CASSLQPTRTYNEQFF,TGTGCTAGCAGCTTACAACCAACTAGGACCTACAATGAGCAGTTCTTC
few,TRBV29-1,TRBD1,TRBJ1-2,CSVWGQTLNGIGYGYTF,TGCAGCGTTTGGGGACAGACACTCAACGGGATAGGATATGGCTACACCTTC
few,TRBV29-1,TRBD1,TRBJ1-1,CSVEGRDRGRRDTEAFF,TGCAGCGTTGAAGGACGGGACAGGGGGCGCCGGGACACTGAAGCTTTCTTT
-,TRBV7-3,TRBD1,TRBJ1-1,CASSLDRAAEACF,TGCGCCAGCAGTCTTGACAGGGCAGCTGAAGCTTGCTTT
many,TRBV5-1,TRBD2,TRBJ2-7,CASSFLSSGDASTYEQYF,TGCGCCAGCAGCTTTTTGAGTAGCGGGGACGCATCCACCTACGAGCAGTACTTC
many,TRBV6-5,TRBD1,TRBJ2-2,CASSYRRQGNTGELFF,TGTGCCAGCAGTTACCGTCGACAGGGGAACACCGGGGAGCTGTTTTTT
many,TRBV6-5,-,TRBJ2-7,CASSYSGEQHF,TGTGCCAGCAGTTACTCCGGCGAGCAGCACTTC
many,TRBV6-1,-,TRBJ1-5,CASSEVGYQPQHF,TGTGCCAGCAGTGAAGTTGGGTATCAGCCCCAGCATTTT
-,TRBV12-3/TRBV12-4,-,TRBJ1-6,CASSLGRPSSYNSPLHF,TGTGCCAGCAGCCTGGGACGGCCGAGCTCCTATAATTCACCCCTCCACTTT
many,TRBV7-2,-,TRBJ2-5,CASSLWGQNQETQYF,TGTGCCAGCAGCTTATGGGGACAAAATCAAGAGACCCAGTACTTC